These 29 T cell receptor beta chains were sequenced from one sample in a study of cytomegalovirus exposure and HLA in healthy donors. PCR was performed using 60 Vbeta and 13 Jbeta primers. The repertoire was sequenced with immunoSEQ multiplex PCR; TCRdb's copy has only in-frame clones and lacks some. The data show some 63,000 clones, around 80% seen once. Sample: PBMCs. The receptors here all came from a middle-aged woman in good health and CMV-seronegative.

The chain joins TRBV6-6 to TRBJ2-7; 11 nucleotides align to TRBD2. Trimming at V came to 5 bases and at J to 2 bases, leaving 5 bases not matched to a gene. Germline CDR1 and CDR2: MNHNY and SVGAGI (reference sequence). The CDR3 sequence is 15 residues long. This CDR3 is CASSTGLAVTYEQYF. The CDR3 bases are TGTGCCAGCAGTACGGGACTAGCGGTGACCTACGAGCAGTACTTC.

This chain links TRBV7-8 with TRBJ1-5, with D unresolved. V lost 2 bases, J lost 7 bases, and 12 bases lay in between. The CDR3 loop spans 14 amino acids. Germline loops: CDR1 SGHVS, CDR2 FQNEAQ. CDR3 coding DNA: TGTGCCAGCAGCTTATCGGGAGGGAACCAGCCCCAGCATTTT. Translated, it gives CASSLSGGNQPQHF.

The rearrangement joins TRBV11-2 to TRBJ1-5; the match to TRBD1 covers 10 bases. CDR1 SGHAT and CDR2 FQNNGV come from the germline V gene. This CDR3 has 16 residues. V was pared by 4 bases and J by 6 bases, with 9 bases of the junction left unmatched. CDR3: CASSSRTGGSSQPQHF. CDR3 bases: TGTGCCAGCAGCTCCCGGACAGGGGGGTCTTCTCAGCCCCAGCATTTT.

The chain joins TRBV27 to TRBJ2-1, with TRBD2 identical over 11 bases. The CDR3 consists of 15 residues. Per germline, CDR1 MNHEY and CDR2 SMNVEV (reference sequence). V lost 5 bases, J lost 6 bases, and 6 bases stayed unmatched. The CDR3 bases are TGTGCCAGCAGTCCCGGGACTAGCGGAATCAATGAGCAGTTCTTC. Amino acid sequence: CASSPGTSGINEQFF.

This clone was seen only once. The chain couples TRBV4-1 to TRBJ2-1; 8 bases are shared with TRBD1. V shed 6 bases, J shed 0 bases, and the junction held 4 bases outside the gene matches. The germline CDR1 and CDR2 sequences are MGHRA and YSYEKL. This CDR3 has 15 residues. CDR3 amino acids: CASSLGTGSYNEQFF. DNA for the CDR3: TGCGCCAGCAGTCTTGGGACAGGCTCCTACAATGAGCAGTTCTTC.

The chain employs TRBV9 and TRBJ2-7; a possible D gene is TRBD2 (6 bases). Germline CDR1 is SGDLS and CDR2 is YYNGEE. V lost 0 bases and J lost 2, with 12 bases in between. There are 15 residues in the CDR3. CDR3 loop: CASSVGAGGAYEQYF. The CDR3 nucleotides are TGTGCCAGCAGCGTAGGAGCGGGCGGTGCCTACGAGCAGTACTTC.

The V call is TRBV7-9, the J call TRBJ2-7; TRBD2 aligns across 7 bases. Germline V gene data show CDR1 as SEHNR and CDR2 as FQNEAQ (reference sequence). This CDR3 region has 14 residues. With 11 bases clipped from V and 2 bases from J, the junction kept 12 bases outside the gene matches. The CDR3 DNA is TGTGCCGGGGGGGGACTTTCTGGCCCCTACGAGCAGTACTTC. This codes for CAGGGLSGPYEQYF.

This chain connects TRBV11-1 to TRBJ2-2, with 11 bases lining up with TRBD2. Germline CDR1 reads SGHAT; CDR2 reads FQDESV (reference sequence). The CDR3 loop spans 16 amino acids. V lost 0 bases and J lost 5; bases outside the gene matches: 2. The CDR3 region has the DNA TGTGCCAGCAGCTTAGCGGCTAGCGGGAGGACCGGGGAGCTGTTTTTT. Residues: CASSLAASGRTGELFF.

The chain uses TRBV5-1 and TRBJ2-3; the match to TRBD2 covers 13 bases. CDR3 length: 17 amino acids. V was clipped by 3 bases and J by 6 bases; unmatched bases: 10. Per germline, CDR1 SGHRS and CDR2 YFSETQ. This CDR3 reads CASSWQGLAGTGDTQYF. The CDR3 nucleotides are TGCGCCAGCAGCTGGCAGGGACTAGCGGGAACAGGGGATACGCAGTATTTT.

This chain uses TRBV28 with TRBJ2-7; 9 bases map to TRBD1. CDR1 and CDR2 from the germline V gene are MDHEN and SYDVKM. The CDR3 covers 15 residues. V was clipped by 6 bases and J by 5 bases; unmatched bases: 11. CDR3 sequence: CASSPDRGSFDEQYF. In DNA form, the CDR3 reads TGTGCCAGCAGCCCGGACAGGGGTTCTTTTGACGAGCAGTACTTC. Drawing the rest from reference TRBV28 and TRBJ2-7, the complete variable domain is DVKVTQSSRYLVKRTGEKVFLECVQDMDHENMFWYRQDPGLGLRLIYFSYDVKMKEKGDIPEGYSVSREKKERFSLILESASTNQTSMYLCASSPDRGSFDEQYFGPGTRLTVT.

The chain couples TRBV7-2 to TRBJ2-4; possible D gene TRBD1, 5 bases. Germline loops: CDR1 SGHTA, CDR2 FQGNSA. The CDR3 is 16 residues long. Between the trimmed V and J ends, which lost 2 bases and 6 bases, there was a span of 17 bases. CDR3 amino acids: CASSLNRVQGRNIQYF. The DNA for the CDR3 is TGTGCCAGCAGCTTAAATAGGGTCCAGGGTAGAAACATTCAGTACTTC. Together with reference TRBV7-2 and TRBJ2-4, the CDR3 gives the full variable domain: GAGVSQSPSNKVTEKGKDVELRCDPISGHTALYWYRQSLGQGLEFLIYFQGNSAPDKSGLPSDRFSAERTGGSVSTLTIQRTQQEDSAVYLCASSLNRVQGRNIQYFGAGTRLSVL.

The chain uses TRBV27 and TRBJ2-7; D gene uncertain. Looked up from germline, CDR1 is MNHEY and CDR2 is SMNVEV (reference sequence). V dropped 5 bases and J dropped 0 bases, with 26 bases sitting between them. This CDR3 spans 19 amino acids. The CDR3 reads CASSLTYRPTGGSSYEQYF. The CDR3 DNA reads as TGTGCCAGCAGTCTTACATATAGGCCGACTGGCGGCAGCTCCTACGAGCAGTACTTC.

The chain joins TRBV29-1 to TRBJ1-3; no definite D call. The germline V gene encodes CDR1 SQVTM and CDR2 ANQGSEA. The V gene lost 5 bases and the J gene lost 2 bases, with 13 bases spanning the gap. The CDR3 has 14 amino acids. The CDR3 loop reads CSVSYSEPGNTIYF. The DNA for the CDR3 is TGCAGCGTTTCATACAGTGAACCTGGAAACACCATATATTTT.

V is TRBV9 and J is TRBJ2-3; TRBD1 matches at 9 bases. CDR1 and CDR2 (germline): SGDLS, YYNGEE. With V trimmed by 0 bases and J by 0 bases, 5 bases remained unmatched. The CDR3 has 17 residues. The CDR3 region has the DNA TGTGCCAGCAGCGTAGGGGACAGGGCCCTTAGCACAGATACGCAGTATTTT. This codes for CASSVGDRALSTDTQYF.

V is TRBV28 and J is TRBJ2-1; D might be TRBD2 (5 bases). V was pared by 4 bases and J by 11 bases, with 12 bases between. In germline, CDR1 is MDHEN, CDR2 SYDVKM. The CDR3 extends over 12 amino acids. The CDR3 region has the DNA TGTGCCAGCAGTTCACCACCGGGAAAGCAGTTCTTC. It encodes CASSSPPGKQFF.

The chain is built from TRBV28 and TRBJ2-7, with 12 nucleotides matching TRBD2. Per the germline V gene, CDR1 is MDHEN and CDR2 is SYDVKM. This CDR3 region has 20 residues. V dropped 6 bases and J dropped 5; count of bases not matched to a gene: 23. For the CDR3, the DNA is TGTGCCAGCAGGCCCCAAGGGGGTCTGGGGCCTAGCGGGAGGGCCCACGAGCAGTACTTC. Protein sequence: CASRPQGGLGPSGRAHEQYF.

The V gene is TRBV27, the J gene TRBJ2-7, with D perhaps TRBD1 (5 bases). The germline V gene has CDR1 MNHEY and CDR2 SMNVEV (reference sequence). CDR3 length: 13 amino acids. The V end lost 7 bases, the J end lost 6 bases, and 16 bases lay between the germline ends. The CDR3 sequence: CASTPRPGREQYF. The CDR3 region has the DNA TGTGCCAGCACTCCCCGGCCAGGGCGCGAGCAGTACTTC.

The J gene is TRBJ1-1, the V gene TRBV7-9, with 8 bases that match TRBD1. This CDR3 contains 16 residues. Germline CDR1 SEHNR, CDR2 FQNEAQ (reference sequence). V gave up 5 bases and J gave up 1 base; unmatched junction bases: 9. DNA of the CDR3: TGTGCCAGCAGCCCTCCCTCGGGACAGGCGAACACTGAAGCTTTCTTT. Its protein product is CASSPPSGQANTEAFF.

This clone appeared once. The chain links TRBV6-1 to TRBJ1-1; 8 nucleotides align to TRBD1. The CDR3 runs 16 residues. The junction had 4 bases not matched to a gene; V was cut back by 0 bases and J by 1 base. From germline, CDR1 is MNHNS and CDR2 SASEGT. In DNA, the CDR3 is TGTGCCAGCAGTGAAGCTTACAGGGGGGGGAACACTGAAGCTTTCTTT. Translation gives CASSEAYRGGNTEAFF.

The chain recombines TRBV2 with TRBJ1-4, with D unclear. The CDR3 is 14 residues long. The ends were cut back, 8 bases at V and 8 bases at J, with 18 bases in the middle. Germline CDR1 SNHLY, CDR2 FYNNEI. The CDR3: CASSVGSGSEKLFF. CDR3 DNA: TGTGCCAGCTCGGTCGGGAGCGGTTCCGAAAAACTGTTTTTT.

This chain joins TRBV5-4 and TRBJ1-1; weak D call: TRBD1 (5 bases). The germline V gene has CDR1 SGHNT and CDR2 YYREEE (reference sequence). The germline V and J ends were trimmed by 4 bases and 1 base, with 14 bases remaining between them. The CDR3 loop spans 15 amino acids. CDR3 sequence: CASSPPGQGNTEAFF. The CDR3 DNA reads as TGTGCCAGCAGCCCGCCCGGGCAGGGGAACACTGAAGCTTTCTTT.

The CDR3 is CASSQGPGQAGEQYF. CDR3 bases: TGTGCCAGCTCACAGGGTCCGGGACAGGCCGGCGAGCAGTACTTC. The chain combines TRBV18 with TRBJ2-7; TRBD1 aligns across 8 bases. The J segment lost 6 bases and the V segment lost 4 bases, leaving 11 bases of the junction unmatched. The CDR3 runs 15 residues. Germline CDR1 and CDR2: KGHSH and LQKENI.

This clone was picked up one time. DNA for the CDR3: TGTGCCAGCAGCTACAGGACAGGGGGCTTGACAGATACGCAGTATTTT. It is translated as CASSYRTGGLTDTQYF. This sequence joins TRBV7-9 and TRBJ2-3, with 11 bases identical to TRBD1. CDR3 size: 16 residues. V gave up 4 bases and J gave up 3 bases; unmatched junction bases: 6. CDR1 and CDR2 (germline): SEHNR, FQNEAQ (reference sequence).

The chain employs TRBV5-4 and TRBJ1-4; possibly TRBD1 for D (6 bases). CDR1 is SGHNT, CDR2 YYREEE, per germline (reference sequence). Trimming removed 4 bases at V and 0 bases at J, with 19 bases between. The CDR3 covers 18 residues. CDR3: CASSAPDSAFATNEKLFF. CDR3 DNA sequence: TGTGCCAGCAGCGCCCCGGACAGTGCTTTTGCAACTAATGAAAAACTGTTTTTT.

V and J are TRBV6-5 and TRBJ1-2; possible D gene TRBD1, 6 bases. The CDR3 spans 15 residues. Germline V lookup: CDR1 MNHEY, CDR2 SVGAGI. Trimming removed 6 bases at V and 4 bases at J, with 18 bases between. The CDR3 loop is CASRLGDRPPYGYTF. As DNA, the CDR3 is TGTGCCAGCAGACTAGGTGACAGGCCCCCCTATGGCTACACCTTC.

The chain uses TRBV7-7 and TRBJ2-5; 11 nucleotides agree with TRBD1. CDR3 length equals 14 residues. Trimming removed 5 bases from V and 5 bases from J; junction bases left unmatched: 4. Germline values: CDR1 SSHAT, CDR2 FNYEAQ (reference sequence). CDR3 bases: TGTGCCAGCAGCCGGACAGGGGGCCGGGAGACCCAGTACTTC. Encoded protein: CASSRTGGRETQYF.

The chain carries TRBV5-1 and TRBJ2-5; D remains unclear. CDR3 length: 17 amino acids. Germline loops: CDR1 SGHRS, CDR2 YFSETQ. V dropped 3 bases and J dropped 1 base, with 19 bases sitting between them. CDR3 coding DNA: TGCGCCAGCAGCTGGAGCCCACAATCTAAAGTCCAAGAGACCCAGTACTTC. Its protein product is CASSWSPQSKVQETQYF.

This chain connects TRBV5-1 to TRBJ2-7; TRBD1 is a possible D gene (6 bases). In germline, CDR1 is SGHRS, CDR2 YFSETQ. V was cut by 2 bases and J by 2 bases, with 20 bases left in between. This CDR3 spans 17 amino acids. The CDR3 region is CASSLGAFTGQPYEQYF. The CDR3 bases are TGCGCCAGCAGCTTAGGGGCATTCACAGGGCAACCCTACGAGCAGTACTTC.

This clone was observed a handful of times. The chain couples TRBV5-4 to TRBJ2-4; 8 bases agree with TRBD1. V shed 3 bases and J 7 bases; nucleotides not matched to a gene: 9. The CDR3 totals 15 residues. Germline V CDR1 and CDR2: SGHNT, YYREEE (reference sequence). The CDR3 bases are TGTGCCAGCAGCTCGGGAACAGGGGGACGGAACATTCAGTACTTC. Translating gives CASSSGTGGRNIQYF.